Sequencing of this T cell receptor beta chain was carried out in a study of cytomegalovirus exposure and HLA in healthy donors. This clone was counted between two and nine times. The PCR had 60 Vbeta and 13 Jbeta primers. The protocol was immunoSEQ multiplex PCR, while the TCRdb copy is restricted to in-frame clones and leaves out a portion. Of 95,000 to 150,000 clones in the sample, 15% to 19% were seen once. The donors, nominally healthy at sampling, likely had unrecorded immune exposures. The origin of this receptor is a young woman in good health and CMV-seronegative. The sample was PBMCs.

CDR3 sequence (DNA): TGTGCCAGCAGCGGGGAAAGGGGGCTAACTGAAGCTTTCTTT. Translating gives CASSGERGLTEAFF. J is TRBJ1-1 and V is TRBV5-4, with 7 bases identical to TRBD1. CDR3 length: 14 residues. V was clipped by 4 bases and J by 5 bases; unmatched bases: 8. Germline CDR1 SGHNT, CDR2 YYREEE (reference sequence).